The clone carrying this TCR beta chain came up a few times. Its antigen is currently unknown. A J-beta primer mix and a sample-barcoded 5' primer were used in a second PCR of about 6 to 12 cycles. MiXCR, applied by TCRdb to the 5' RACE reads, yields one record per CDR3 protein. The table lists about 1.5 million distinct CDR3 sequences, roughly two fifths of them singletons, with less than 5% in the top ten. These data are taken from a study of blood T cells in healthy people across ages. Study-level points and caveats: Estimated diversity across one million T cells was deemed an underestimate. Conclusively comparing naive with antigen-experienced cells was impossible with unsorted PBMCs.

The CDR3 spans 15 residues. V was pared by 4 bases and J by 5 bases, with 4 bases of the junction left unmatched. Germline V gives CDR1 MGHRA, CDR2 YSYEKL. Sequencing used blood. The sequence derives from a woman younger than 30 in good health. The chain employs TRBV4-1 and TRBJ1-5; 11 bases agree with TRBD1. The CDR3 DNA sequence: TGCGCCAGCAGCCCTCGGACAGGGGGCTATCAGCCCCAGCATTTT. It specifies CASSPRTGGYQPQHF.